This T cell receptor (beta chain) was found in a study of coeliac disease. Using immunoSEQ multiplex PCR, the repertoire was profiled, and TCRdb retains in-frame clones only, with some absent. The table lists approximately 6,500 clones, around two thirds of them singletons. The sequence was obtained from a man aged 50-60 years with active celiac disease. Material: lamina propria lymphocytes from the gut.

In DNA, the CDR3 is TGTGCCAGCAGGACTAGCGGGAAATATACGCAGTATTTT. Translating it yields CASRTSGKYTQYF. This chain uses TRBV2 with TRBJ2-3; 11 bases are a match to TRBD2. Germline V gene data show CDR1 as SNHLY and CDR2 as FYNNEI. This CDR3 is 13 amino acids long. Losses at the gene ends were 6 bases for V and 7 bases for J; bases not matched to a gene: 3. Drawing the rest from reference TRBV2 and TRBJ2-3, the complete variable domain is EPEVTQTPSHQVTQMGQEVILRCVPISNHLYFYWYRQILGQKVEFLVSFYNNEISEKSEIFDDQFSVERPDGSNFTLKIRSTKLEDSAMYFCASRTSGKYTQYFGPGTRLTVL.